Listed below are T cell receptor beta chains from one sample, sequenced in a study of preoperative IRX-2 immunotherapy in early breast cancer. Assay: immunoSEQ multiplex PCR; the TCRdb copy retains only in-frame clones and omits some. The sample records around 57,000 clones, 94% being singletons. Specimen collection occurred from a patient treated with IRX-2 immunotherapy. The receptor set was obtained from a human donor with breast cancer. CDR3s leave out the opening cysteine and the closing phenylalanine or tryptophan.

V,J,CDR3
TRBV18,TRBJ2-1,ASSPALASGSEQF
TRBV6-5,TRBJ1-1,ASSYFSIGYF
TRBV5-1,TRBJ1-2,ASSLRDSAYGYT
TRBV11-2,TRBJ2-6,ASSLVGKVGSGANVLT
TRBV18,TRBJ2-3,ASSGTSGLDTQY
TRBV2,TRBJ2-7,ASSASSYEQY
TRBV5-1,TRBJ2-1,ASSLGDREQF
TRBV5-4,TRBJ2-5,ASSLDGSHGRGTQY
TRBV28,TRBJ2-1,ASSSTSGLYNEQF
TRBV7-6,TRBJ1-1,ASSPLWGADTEAF
TRBV6-5,TRBJ1-1,ASSYGQGGSNTEAF
TRBV25-1,TRBJ2-1,ASSEQGAGGFWDNEQF
TRBV7-8,TRBJ2-3,ASSLVLGGRARASTDTQY
TRBV11-3,TRBJ2-5,ASSLGTGTRETQY
TRBV4-2,TRBJ2-5,ASSLWGTSGEETQY
TRBV2,TRBJ1-5,ASSGGNSNQPQH
TRBV19,TRBJ2-7,ASSIDGGGDEQY
TRBV7-2,TRBJ1-1,ASRAGGGNTEAF
TRBV28,TRBJ2-7,ASTTLGTNSYEQY
TRBV7-9,TRBJ2-7,ASSLAGAGEQY
TRBV2,TRBJ2-5,ASRDRGPETQY
TRBV4-2,TRBJ1-5,ASSQDRRTGGYQPQH
TRBV4-1,TRBJ2-5,ASSLIPTDQETQY
TRBV5-1,TRBJ2-2,ASSHPASNTGELF
TRBV30,TRBJ1-1,AWSTLTEAF
TRBV19,TRBJ2-1,ASSMPASGYNEQF
TRBV7-9,TRBJ2-5,ASSSQRGIGRETQY
TRBV7-2,TRBJ2-1,ASSSRDGGSYNEQF
TRBV2,TRBJ2-7,ASSDRGPEQY
TRBV5-1,TRBJ2-5,ASSFVQVEETQY
TRBV21-1,TRBJ2-3,ASSKTTGTPSTDTQY
TRBV15,TRBJ1-3,ATSREQGSYGNTIY
TRBV7-2,TRBJ2-1,ASSVDNEQF
TRBV28,TRBJ2-3,ASSGSGTDTQY
TRBV5-1,TRBJ1-2,ASSPRVGEGGYT
TRBV7-8,TRBJ1-2,ASSLVVGNYGYT
TRBV19,TRBJ2-2,ASLAGGPGELF
TRBV10-3,TRBJ1-1,AISTLRGTEAF
TRBV7-9,TRBJ2-6,ASSSGGQPSGANVLT
TRBV7-2,TRBJ2-3,ASSSPIHNPGFPPDTQY
TRBV4-1,TRBJ2-7,ASSHMAGLEQY
TRBV5-4,TRBJ2-3,ASSLAGDGDTQY
TRBV15,TRBJ2-1,ATSRDNAGGNNEQF
TRBV7-2,TRBJ2-7,ASSLGQGVYEQY